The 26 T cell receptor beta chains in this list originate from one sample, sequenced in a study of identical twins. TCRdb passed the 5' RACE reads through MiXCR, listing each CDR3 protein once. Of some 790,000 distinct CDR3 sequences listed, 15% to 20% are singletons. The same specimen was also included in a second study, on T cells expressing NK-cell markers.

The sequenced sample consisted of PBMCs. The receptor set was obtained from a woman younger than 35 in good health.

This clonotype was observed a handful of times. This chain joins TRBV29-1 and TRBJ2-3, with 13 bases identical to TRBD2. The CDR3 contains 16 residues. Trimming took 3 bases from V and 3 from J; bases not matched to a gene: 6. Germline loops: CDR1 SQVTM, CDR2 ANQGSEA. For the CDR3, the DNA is TGCAGCGTTGATGGGCGGACTAGCGGGGGAACAGATACGCAGTATTTT. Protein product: CSVDGRTSGGTDTQYF.

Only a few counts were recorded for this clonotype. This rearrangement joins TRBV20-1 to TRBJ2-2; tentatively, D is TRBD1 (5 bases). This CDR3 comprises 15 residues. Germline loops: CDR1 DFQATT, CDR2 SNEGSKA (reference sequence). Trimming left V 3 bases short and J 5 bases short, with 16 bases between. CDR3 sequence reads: CSASPSTALTGELFF. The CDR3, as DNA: TGCAGTGCTAGCCCGTCGACAGCTCTTACCGGGGAGCTGTTTTTT.

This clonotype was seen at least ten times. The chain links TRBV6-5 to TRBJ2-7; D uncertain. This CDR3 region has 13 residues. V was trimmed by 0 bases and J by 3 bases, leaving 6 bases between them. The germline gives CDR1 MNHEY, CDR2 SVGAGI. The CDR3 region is CASSYSTGYEQYF. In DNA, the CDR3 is TGTGCCAGCAGTTACTCTACCGGCTACGAGCAGTACTTC.

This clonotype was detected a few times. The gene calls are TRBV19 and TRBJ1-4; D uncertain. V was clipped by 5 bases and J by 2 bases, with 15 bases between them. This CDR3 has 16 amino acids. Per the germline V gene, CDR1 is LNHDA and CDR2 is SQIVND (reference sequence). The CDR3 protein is CASSHVTGQTNEKLFF. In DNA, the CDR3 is TGTGCCAGTAGTCACGTGACCGGGCAGACTAATGAAAAACTGTTTTTT.

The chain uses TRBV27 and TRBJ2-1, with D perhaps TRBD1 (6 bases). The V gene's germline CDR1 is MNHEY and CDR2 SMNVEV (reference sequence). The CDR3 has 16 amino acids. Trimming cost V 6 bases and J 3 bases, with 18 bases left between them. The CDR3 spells CASRLKWGHNYNEQFF. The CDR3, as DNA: TGTGCCAGCAGGTTGAAATGGGGACACAACTACAATGAGCAGTTCTTC.

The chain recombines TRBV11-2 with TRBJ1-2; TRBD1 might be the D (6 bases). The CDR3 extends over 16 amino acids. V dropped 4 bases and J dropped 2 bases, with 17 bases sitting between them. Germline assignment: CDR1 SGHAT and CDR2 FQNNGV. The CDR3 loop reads CASSSGQTSHNYGYTF. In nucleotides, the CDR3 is TGTGCCAGCAGCTCCGGACAGACGAGCCACAACTATGGCTACACCTTC.

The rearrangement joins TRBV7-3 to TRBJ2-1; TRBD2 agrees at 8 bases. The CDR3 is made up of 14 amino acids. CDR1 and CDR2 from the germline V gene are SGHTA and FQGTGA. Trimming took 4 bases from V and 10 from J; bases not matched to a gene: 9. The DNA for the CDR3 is TGTGCCAGCAGCTCACAAGGCGGGGGGATGGAGCAGTTCTTC. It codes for CASSSQGGGMEQFF.

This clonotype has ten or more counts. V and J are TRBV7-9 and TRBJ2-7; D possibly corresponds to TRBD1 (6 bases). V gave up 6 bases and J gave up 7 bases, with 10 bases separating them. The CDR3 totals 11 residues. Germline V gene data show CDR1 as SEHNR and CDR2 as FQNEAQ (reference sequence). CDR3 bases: TGTGCCAGCAGTCTAGGGACAGAGCAGTACTTC. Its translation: CASSLGTEQYF.

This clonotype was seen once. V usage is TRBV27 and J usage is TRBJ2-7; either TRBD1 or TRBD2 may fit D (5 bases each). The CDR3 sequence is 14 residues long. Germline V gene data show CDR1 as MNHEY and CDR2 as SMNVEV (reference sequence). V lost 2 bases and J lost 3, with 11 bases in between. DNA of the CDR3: TGTGCCAGCAGTTTAAGGTGGGACGGCTACGAGCAGTACTTC. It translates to CASSLRWDGYEQYF.

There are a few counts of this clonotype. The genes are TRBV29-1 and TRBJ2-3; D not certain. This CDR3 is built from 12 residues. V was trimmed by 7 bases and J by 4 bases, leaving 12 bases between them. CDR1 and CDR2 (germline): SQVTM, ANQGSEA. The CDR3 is CSALDGADTQYF. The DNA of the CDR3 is TGCAGCGCCCTGGATGGGGCAGATACGCAGTATTTT.

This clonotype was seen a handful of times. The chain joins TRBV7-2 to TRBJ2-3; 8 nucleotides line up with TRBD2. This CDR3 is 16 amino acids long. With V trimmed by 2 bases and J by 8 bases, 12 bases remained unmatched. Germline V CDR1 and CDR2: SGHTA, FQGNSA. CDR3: CASSLSSGSRGGTQYF. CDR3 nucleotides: TGTGCCAGCAGCTTATCAAGCGGGAGCAGGGGCGGTACGCAGTATTTT.

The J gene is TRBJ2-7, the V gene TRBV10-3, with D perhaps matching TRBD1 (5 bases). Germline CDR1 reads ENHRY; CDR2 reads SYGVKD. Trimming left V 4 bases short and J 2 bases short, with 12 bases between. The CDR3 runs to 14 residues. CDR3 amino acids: CAISATGNTYEQYF. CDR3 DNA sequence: TGTGCCATCAGTGCAACAGGTAATACCTACGAGCAGTACTTC.

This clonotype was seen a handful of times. CDR3 sequence: CSARDPRGAAEAFF. The CDR3 DNA follows: TGCAGTGCTAGGGACCCGAGAGGGGCGGCTGAAGCTTTCTTT. The V and J genes are TRBV20-1 and TRBJ1-1, with D possibly matching TRBD1 (5 bases). The length of the CDR3 is 14 residues. V lost 3 bases and J 6 bases, leaving 17 bases between the germline ends. CDR1 is DFQATT and CDR2 is SNEGSKA in the germline V gene (reference sequence).

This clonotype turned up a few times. The CDR3, as DNA: TGCGCCAGCAGCTCGGGACAGGGCAACAATGAGCAGTTCTTC. Encoded protein: CASSSGQGNNEQFF. The chain has TRBV5-1 and TRBJ2-1; 9 bases map to TRBD1. The CDR3 extends over 14 amino acids. V gave up 3 bases and J gave up 5 bases; unmatched junction bases: 3. Germline CDR1 reads SGHRS; CDR2 reads YFSETQ.

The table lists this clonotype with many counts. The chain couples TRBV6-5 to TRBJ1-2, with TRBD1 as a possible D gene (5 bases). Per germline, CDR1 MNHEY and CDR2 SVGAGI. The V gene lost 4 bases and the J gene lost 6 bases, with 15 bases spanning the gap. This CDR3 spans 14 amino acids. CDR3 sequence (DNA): TGTGCCAGCAGTTCCCAGGGCGGATCTGATGGCTACACCTTC. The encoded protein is CASSSQGGSDGYTF.

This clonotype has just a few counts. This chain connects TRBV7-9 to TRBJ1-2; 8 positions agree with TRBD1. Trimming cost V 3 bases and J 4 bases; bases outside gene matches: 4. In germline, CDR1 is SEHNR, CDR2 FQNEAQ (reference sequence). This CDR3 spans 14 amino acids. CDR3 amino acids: CASSFQGAPYGYTF. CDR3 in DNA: TGTGCCAGCAGCTTCCAGGGGGCGCCCTATGGCTACACCTTC.

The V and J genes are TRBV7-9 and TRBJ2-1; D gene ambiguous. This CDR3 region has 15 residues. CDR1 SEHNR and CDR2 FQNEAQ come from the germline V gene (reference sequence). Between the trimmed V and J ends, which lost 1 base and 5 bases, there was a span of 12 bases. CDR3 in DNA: TGTGCCAGCAGCTTAGTTCCGAGAAAACACAATGAGCAGTTCTTC. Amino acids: CASSLVPRKHNEQFF.

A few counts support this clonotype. This CDR3 is CASRDGRALNEQFF. DNA of the CDR3: TGTGCCAGCCGGGACGGGAGGGCATTGAATGAGCAGTTCTTC. The chain joins TRBV5-5 to TRBJ2-1; TRBD2 matches 8 bases. The CDR3 spans 14 residues. V shed 7 bases and J 7 bases; nucleotides not matched to a gene: 10. Germline V gives CDR1 SGHKS, CDR2 YYEKEE (reference sequence).

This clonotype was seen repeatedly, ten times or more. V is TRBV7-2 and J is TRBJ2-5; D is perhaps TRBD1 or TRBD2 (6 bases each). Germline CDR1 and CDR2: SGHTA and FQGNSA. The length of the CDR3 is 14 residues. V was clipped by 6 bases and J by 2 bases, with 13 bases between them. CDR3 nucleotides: TGTGCCAGCAGTTACAGGGCGGGACAAGAGACCCAGTACTTC. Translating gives CASSYRAGQETQYF.

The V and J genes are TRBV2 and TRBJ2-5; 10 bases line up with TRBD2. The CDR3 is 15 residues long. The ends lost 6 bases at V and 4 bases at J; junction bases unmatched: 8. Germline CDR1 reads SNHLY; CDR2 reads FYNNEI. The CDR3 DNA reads TGTGCCAGCAGGGCGGGACTAGCGAGGGCAGAGACCCAGTACTTC. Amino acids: CASRAGLARAETQYF.

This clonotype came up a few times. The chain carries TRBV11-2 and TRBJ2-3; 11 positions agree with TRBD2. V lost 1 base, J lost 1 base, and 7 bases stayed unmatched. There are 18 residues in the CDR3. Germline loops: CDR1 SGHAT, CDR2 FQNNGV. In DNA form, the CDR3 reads TGTGCCAGCAGCTTAGTATCCCTAGCGGGGGGCCGCACAGATACGCAGTATTTT. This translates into CASSLVSLAGGRTDTQYF.

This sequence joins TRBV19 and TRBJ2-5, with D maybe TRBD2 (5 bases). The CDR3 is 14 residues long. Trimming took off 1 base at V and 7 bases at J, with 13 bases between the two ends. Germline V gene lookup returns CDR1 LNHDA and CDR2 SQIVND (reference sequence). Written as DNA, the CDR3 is TGTGCCAGTAGTATAGCTGACCGGGCGGGGACCCAGTACTTC. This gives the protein CASSIADRAGTQYF.

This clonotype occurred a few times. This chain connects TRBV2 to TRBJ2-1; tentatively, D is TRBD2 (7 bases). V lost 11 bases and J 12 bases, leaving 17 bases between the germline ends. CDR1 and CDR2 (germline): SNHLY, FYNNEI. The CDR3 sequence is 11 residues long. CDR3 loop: CAGLGGLLQFF. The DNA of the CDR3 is TGTGCCGGCCTGGGGGGGCTACTGCAGTTCTTC.

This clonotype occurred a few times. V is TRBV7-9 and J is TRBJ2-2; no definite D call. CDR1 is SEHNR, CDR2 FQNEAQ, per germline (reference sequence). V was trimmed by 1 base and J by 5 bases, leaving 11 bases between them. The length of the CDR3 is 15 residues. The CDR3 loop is CASSLDATRTGELFF. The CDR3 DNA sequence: TGTGCCAGCAGCTTAGACGCGACGAGGACCGGGGAGCTGTTTTTT.

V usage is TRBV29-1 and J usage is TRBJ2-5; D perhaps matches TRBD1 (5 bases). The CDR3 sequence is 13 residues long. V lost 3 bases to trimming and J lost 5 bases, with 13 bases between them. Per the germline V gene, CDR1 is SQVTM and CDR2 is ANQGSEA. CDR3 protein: CSVEAGRRETQYF. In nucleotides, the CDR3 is TGCAGCGTTGAGGCAGGGCGCAGGGAGACCCAGTACTTC.

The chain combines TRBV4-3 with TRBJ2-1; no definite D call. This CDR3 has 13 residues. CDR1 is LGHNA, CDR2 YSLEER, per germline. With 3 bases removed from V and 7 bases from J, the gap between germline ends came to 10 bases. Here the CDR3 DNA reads TGCGCCAGCAGCCAGGGTTTAGGAAATGAGCAGTTCTTC. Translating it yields CASSQGLGNEQFF.